This TCR beta chain comes out of a study of cytomegalovirus exposure and HLA in healthy donors. Study-wide background: An analysis done earlier identified 95 million to 140 million unique TCR beta sequences from 190 million or so T cells.

Germline assignment: CDR1 SNHLY and CDR2 FYNNEI. The CDR3 has 14 amino acids. The germline V and J ends were trimmed by 2 bases and 1 base, with 6 bases remaining between them. Both 60 Vbeta primers and 13 Jbeta primers went into the PCR. The assay was immunoSEQ multiplex PCR, and TCRdb's table has in-frame clones only and misses some. Reported are approximately 110,000 clones; the ten largest clones contain 2.5% to 3%. Source material: PBMCs. The chain carries TRBV2 and TRBJ2-1; D remains unclear. The source of this sequence is a man aged 25-45 years in good health and CMV-seronegative. The CDR3: CASSERLSYNEQFF. CDR3 sequence (DNA): TGTGCCAGCAGTGAACGTTTATCCTACAATGAGCAGTTCTTC.